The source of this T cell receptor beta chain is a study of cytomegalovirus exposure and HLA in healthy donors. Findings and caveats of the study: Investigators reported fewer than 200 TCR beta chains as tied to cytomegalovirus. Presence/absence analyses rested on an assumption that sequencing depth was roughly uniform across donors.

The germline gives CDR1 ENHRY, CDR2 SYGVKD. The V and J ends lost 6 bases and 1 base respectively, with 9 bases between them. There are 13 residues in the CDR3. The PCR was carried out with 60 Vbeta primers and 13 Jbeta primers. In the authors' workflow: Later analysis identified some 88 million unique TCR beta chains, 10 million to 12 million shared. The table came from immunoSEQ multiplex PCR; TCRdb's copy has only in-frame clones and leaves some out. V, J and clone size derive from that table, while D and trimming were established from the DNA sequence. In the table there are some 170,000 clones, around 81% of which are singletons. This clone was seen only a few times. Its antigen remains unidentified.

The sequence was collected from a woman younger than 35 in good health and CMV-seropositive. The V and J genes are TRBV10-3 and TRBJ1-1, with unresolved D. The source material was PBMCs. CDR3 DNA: TGTGCCATCAGGGGTCGGGGGAACACTGAAGCTTTCTTT. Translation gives CAIRGRGNTEAFF.